This T cell receptor (beta chain) was identified in a study of a mutant IDH1 vaccine in newly diagnosed glioma. Study background: Vaccine administration was initiated 4-6 weeks following radiotherapy alone, or with temozolomide cycles. Every participant had undergone radiotherapy, temozolomide, or both before, and most underwent both.

General observations from the study: Alterations occurring in top peripheral T cell clonotypes seemed unrelated to pseudoprogression.

Time point denoted: week 5, during vaccination. Doses comprised 300 ug of mutant IDH1 20-mer peptide each, plus topical imiquimod. From germline, CDR1 is SGHRS and CDR2 YFSETQ. This CDR3 is built from 14 residues. V was clipped by 0 bases and J by 2 bases, with 8 bases between them. As for this clone: Antigen unknown.

TCRdb keeps only in-frame clones here, not all; method: immunoSEQ multiplex PCR. Among 38,000 or so clones listed, more than 85% were seen once. The material was PBMCs, obtained from a glioma patient whose treatment included an IDH1 peptide vaccine. The rearrangement joins TRBV5-1 to TRBJ2-5, with unresolved D. The TCR was taken from a man between 50 and 59 years old with glioma. The CDR3 sequence: CASSLGHNQETQYF. The CDR3 DNA follows: TGCGCCAGCAGCTTGGGGCACAATCAAGAGACCCAGTACTTC.